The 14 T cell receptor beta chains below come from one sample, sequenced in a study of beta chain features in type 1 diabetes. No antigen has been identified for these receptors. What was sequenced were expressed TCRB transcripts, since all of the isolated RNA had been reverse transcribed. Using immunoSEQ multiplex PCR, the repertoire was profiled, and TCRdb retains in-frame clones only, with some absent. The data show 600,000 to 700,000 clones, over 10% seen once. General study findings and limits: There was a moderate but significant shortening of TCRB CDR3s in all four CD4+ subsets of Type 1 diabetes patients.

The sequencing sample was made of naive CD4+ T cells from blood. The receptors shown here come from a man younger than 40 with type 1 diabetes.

The CDR3 nucleotides are TGTGCCAGCAGCTTGGGGACCTACAATGAGCAGTTCTTC. Translated, it gives CASSLGTYNEQFF. The chain carries TRBV13 and TRBJ2-1; the D is unclear. The CDR3 sequence is 13 residues long. CDR1 is PRHDT and CDR2 is FYEKMQ in the germline V gene (reference sequence). Trimming cost V 3 bases and J 2 bases, with 5 bases left between them.

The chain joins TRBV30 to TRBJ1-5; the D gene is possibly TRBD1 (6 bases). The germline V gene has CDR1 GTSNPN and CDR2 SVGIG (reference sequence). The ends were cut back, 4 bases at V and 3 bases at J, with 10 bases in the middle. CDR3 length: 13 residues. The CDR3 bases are TGTGCCTGGACTTCAGGGGACAATCAGCCCCAGCATTTT. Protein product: CAWTSGDNQPQHF.

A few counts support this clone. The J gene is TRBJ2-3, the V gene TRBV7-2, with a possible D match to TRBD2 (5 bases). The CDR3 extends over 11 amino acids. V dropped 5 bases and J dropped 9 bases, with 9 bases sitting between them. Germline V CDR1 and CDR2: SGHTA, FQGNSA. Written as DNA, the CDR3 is TGTGCCAGCAGCCTCCCGGGGACGCAGTATTTT. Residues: CASSLPGTQYF.

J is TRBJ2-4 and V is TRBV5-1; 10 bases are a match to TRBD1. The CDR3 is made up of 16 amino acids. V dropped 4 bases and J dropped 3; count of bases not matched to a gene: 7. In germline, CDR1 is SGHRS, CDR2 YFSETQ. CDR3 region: CASSPGQGEGKNIQYF. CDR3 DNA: TGCGCCAGCAGCCCTGGACAGGGGGAGGGCAAAAACATTCAGTACTTC. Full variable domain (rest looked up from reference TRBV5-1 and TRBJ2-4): KAGVTQTPRYLIKTRGQQVTLSCSPISGHRSVSWYQQTPGQGLQFLFEYFSETQRNKGNFPGRFSGRQFSNSRSEMNVSTLELGDSALYLCASSPGQGEGKNIQYFGAGTRLSVL.

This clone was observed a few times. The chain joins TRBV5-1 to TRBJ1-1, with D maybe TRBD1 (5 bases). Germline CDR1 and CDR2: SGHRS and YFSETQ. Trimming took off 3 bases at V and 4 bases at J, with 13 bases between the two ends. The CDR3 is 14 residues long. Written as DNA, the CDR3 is TGCGCCAGCAGCTGGGCCTTCGGGGGCACTGAAGCTTTCTTT. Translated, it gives CASSWAFGGTEAFF.

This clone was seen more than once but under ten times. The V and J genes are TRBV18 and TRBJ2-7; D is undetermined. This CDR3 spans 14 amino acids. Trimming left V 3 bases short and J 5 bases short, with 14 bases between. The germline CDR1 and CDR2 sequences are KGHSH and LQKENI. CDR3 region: CASSPGQAHHEQYF. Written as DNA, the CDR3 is TGTGCCAGCTCACCTGGCCAGGCCCACCACGAGCAGTACTTC.

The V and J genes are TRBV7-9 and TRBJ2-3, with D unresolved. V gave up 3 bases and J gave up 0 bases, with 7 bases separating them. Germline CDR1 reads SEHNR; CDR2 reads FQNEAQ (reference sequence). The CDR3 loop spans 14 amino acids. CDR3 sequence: CASSLILSTDTQYF. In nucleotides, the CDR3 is TGTGCCAGCAGCTTGATCCTGAGCACAGATACGCAGTATTTT.

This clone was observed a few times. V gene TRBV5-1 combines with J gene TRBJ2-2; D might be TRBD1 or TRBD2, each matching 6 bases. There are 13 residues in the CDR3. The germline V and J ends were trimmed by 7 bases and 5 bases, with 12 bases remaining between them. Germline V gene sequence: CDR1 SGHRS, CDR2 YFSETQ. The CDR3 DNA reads TGCGCCAGCCAGCAGGGGAGGACCGGGGAGCTGTTTTTT. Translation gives CASQQGRTGELFF.

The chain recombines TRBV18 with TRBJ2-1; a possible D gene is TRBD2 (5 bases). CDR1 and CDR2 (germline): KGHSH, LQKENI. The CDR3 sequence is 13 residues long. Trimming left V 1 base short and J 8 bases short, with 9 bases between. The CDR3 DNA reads TGTGCCAGCTCACCACTGGGGAGCGATGAGCAGTTCTTC. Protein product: CASSPLGSDEQFF. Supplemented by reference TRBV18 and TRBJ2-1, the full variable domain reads NAGVMQNPRHLVRRRGQEARLRCSPMKGHSHVYWYRQLPEEGLKFMVYLQKENIIDESGMPKERFSAEFPKEGPSILRIQQVVRGDSAAYFCASSPLGSDEQFFGPGTRLTVL.

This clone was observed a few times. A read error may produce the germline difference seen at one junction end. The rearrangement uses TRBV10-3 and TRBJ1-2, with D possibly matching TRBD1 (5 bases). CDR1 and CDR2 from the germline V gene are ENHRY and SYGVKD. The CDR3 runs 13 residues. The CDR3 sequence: CAISEGEKHGHTF. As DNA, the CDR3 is TGTGCCATCAGTGAAGGGGAGAAACATGGCCACACCTTC.

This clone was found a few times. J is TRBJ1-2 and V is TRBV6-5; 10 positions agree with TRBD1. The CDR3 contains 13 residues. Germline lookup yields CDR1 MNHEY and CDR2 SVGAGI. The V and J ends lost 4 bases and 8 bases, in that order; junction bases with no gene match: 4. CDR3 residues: CASSSGTGVGYTF. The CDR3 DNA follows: TGTGCCAGCAGTTCCGGGACAGGGGTCGGCTACACCTTC.

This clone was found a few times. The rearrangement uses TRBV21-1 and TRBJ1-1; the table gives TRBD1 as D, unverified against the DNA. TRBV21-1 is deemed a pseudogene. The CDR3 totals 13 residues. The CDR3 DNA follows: TGTGCCACCAGCTCTGGACAGCCCTATGAAGCTTTCTTT. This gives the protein CATSSGQPYEAFF.

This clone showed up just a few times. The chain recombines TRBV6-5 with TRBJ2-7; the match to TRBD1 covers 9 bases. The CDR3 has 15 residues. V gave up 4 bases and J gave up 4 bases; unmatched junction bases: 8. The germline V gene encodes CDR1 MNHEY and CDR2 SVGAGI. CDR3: CASSSPGQGLYEQYF. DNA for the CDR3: TGTGCCAGCAGTTCACCGGGACAGGGTTTGTACGAGCAGTACTTC.

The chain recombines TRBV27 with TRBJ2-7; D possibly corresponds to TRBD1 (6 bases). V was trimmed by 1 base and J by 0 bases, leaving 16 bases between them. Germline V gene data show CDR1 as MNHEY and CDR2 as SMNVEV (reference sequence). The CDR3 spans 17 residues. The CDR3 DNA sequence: TGTGCCAGCAGTTTATATTACAGGGCCATAAACTCCTACGAGCAGTACTTC. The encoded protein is CASSLYYRAINSYEQYF.